Detailed here is one TCR beta chain. The RNA, roughly 0.45 to 1 ug, was put through reverse transcription using random hexamers. TCRdb processed the immunoSEQ multiplex PCR reads anew with MiXCR; each CDR3 protein has one entry. Among 120,000 to 150,000 distinct CDR3 sequences listed, around 94% were seen once. This entry comes from a study of CD8 T cells in Susac syndrome. TCR beta sequencing was performed on blood CD8+ and CD4+ T cells. Negative isolation yielded CD8+ and CD4+ T cells; FACS enriched TEMRA cells. V gave up 4 bases and J gave up 3 bases, with 13 bases separating them. Germline loops: CDR1 SGHRS, CDR2 YFSETQ. CDR3 length: 14 amino acids.

The sequence derives from a human donor in good health. The source material was CD4+ T cells from PBMCs. This chain uses TRBV5-1 with TRBJ2-5; the D is unclear. The CDR3 DNA is TGCGCCAGCAGCCCCCCGAATCGGAAAGAGACCCAGTACTTC. Its protein product is CASSPPNRKETQYF.